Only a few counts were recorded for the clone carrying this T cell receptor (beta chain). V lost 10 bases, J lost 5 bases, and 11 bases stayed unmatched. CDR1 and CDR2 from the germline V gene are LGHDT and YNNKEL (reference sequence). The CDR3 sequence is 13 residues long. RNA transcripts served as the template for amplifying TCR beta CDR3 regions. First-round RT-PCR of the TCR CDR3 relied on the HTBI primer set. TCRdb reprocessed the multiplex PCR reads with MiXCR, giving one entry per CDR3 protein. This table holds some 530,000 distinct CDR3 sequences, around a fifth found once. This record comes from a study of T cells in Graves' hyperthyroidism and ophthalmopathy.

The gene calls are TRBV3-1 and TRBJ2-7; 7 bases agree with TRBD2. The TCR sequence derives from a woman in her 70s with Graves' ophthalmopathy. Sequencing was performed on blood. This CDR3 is CATSPRGVHEQYF. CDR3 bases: TGTGCCACCTCGCCCCGGGGGGTCCACGAGCAGTACTTC.